This TCR beta chain comes out of a study of OX40 agonist ivuxolimab in advanced cancers. About the research overall: Patients with prior anti-PD-1, anti-PD-L1 or anti-CTLA-4 therapy were eligible; 40% had some. Three patients had partial responses: one hepatocellular carcinoma, two cutaneous melanoma.

Profiled with immunoSEQ multiplex PCR; TCRdb holds only in-frame clones, not every one. The repertoire consists of over 85,000 clones, with around 85% occurring once and the leading ten covering almost 1.5%. Blood specimens came from baseline, cycle 4 day 1, and cycle 7 day 1. The V end was cut by 1 base, the J end by 4 bases, with 7 bases between. Per germline, CDR1 LGHNA and CDR2 YSLEER. The CDR3 length is 14 residues. As concerns this clone: The antigen remains undetermined. Other DNA sequences in this specimen translate into the identical CDR3.

Study-level results: By week 6 at 0.1 to 3.0 mg/kg, blood CD4+ and CD8+ T cells had expanded clonally.

The chain couples TRBV4-3 to TRBJ2-2; tentative D call: TRBD2 (6 bases). The TCR comes from an adult with an advanced solid tumor such as melanoma, head and neck, liver or kidney cancer. The specimen was CD4+ or CD8+ T cells sorted from blood, collected in a trial of the OX40 agonist ivuxolimab. The DNA of the CDR3 is TGCGCCAGCAGCCAAGTGGGGGGCACCGGGGAGCTGTTTTTT. Translated: CASSQVGGTGELFF.